This T cell receptor (beta chain) is drawn from a study of blood T cell repertoires in COVID-19. At the level of the study: The origin of the acute and convalescent COVID-19 samples was the United States, Italy and Spain.

Authors' methods: Estimation of nucleated cell counts was performed using reference gene primer amplification. TCRdb's table, derived via immunoSEQ multiplex PCR, lists solely in-frame clones and lacks some. That table supplies the V and J calls and clone size; D and trimming were determined from the DNA. The sample shows 200,000 to 300,000 clones, roughly 84% of them seen only once. The clonotype was recovered from a man aged 35 to 55 who had recovered from COVID-19. Sequencing was performed on peripheral blood.

The CDR3 loop is CAIRGGTGAATGELFF. For the CDR3, the DNA is TGTGCCATCCGAGGAGGGACAGGGGCTGCCACCGGGGAGCTGTTTTTT. The V and J genes are TRBV10-3 and TRBJ2-2; the match to TRBD1 covers 10 bases. Germline CDR1 reads ENHRY; CDR2 reads SYGVKD. V lost 8 bases and J lost 4; bases outside the gene matches: 10. The CDR3 spans 16 residues.